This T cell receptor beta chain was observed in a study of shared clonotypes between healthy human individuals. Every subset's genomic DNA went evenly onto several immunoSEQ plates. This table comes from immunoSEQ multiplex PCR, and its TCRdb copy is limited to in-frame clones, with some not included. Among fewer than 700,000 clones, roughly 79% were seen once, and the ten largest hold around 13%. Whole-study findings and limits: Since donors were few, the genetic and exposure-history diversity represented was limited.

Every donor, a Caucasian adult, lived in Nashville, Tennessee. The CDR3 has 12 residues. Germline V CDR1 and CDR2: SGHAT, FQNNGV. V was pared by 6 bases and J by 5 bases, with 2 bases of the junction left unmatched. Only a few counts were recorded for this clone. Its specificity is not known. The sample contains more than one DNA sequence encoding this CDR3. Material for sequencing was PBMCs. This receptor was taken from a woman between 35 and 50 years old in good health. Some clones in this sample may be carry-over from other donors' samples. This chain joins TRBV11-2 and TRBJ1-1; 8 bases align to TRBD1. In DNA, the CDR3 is TGTGCCAGCAGTACAGGGGGTACTGAAGCTTTCTTT. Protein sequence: CASSTGGTEAFF.